The 4 T cell receptor beta chains given below trace back to one sample, sequenced in a study of T cell responses to AZD1222 COVID-19 vaccine. Assay used: immunoSEQ multiplex PCR; TCRdb lists only in-frame clones, some missing. This sample has 95,000 to 150,000 clones, with roughly 90% found just once. The specimen was peripheral blood, collected on day 0 of AZD1222 vaccination. The source of these receptors is an adult in good health.

The chain recombines TRBV9 with TRBJ2-7; 7 bases align to TRBD2. There are 15 residues in the CDR3. The J segment lost 2 bases and the V segment lost 0 bases, leaving 5 bases of the junction unmatched. CDR1 is SGDLS and CDR2 is YYNGEE in the germline V gene. The CDR3 loop reads CASSVGASGTYEQYF. CDR3 DNA: TGTGCCAGCAGCGTAGGGGCTAGCGGAACCTACGAGCAGTACTTC.

The V and J genes are TRBV6-5 and TRBJ2-2; the D gene is possibly TRBD2 (5 bases). The V end lost 0 bases, the J end lost 6 bases, and 14 bases lay between the germline ends. The CDR3 covers 16 residues. Germline assignment: CDR1 MNHEY and CDR2 SVGAGI. CDR3 nucleotides: TGTGCCAGCAGTTACTCGCCCCGGGGAGTCGCCGGGGAGCTGTTTTTT. Its translation: CASSYSPRGVAGELFF.

The chain is built from TRBV10-3 and TRBJ1-1; D unresolved. The V gene's germline CDR1 is ENHRY and CDR2 SYGVKD. Between the trimmed V and J ends, which lost 10 bases and 4 bases, there was a span of 22 bases. CDR3 length: 15 amino acids. DNA for the CDR3: TGTGCCACCGGTCAGGTGGAGGTGGGGAGCACTGAAGCTTTCTTT. It translates to CATGQVEVGSTEAFF.

This clone was observed a handful of times. The CDR3 bases are TGTGCCACCCAGCCCAGCGGGGTCTACGAGCAGTACTTC. Protein product: CATQPSGVYEQYF. This chain uses TRBV3-1 (or the pseudogene TRBV3-2) with TRBJ2-7; 7 nucleotides agree with TRBD2. Germline values: CDR1 LGHDT, CDR2 YNNKEL (reference sequence). This CDR3 spans 13 amino acids. V shed 10 bases and J 3 bases; nucleotides not matched to a gene: 9.